What follows is one T cell receptor beta chain and its context. Its antigen is still unknown. These data belong to a study of T cell responses to AZD1222 COVID-19 vaccine. Findings and limits, study-wide: At study baseline, merely six AZD1222 recipients were seropositive.

Sequenced by immunoSEQ multiplex PCR; TCRdb stores in-frame clones only, minus some. Of 140,000 to 150,000 clones listed, around nine tenths are singletons. The receptor was isolated from an adult in good health. Here the sequenced sample was peripheral blood, taken on day 0 of MenACWY control vaccination.

The CDR3 DNA is TGTGCCAGCAGCTTGACAGGCACTGAAGCTTTCTTT. This codes for CASSLTGTEAFF. The chain recombines TRBV6-5 with TRBJ1-1, with D perhaps TRBD1 (6 bases). The V end lost 6 bases, the J end lost 4 bases, and 9 bases lay between the germline ends. CDR1 is MNHEY, CDR2 SVGAGI, per germline. This CDR3 is built from 12 residues.